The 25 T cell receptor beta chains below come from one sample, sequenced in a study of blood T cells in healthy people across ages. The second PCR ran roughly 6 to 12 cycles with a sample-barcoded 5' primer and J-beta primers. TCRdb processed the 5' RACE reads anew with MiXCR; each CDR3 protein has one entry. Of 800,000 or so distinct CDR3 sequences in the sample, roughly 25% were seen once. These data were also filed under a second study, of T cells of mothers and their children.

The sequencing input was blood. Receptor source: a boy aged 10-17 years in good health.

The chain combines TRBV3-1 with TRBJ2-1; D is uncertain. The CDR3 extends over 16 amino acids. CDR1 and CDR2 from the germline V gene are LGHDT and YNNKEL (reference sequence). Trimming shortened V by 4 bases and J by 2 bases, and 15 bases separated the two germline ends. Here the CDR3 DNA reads TGTGCCAGCAGCCTCACAGCCGAACTTACCTACAATGAGCAGTTCTTC. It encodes CASSLTAELTYNEQFF.

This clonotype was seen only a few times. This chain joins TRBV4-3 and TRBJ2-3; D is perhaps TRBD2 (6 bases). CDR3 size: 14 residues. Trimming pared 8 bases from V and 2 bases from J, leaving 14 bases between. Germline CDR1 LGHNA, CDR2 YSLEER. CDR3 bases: TGCGCCAGCCGCAAGGGACTCTTCACAGATACGCAGTATTTT. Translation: CASRKGLFTDTQYF.

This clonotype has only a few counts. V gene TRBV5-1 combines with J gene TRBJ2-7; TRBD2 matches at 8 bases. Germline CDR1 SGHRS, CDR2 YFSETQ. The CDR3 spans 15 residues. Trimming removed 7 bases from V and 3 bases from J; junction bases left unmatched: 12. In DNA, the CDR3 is TGCGCCAGCGGGGTAAGATCGGGGGGGTACTACGAGCAGTACTTC. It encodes CASGVRSGGYYEQYF. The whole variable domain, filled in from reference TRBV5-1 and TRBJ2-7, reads KAGVTQTPRYLIKTRGQQVTLSCSPISGHRSVSWYQQTPGQGLQFLFEYFSETQRNKGNFPGRFSGRQFSNSRSEMNVSTLELGDSALYLCASGVRSGGYYEQYFGPGTRLTVT.

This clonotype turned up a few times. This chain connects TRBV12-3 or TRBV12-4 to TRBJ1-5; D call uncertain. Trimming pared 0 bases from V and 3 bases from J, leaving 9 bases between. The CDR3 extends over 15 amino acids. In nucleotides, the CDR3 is TGTGCCAGCAGTTTAGCGCGGCAGGTCAATCAGCCCCAGCATTTT. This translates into CASSLARQVNQPQHF.

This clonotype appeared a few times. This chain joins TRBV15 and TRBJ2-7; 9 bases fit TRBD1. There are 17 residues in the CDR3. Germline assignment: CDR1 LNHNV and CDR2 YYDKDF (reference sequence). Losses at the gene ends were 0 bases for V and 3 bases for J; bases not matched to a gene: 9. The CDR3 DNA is TGTGCCACCAGCAGAGAAGGACCGGGACAGGGTTTCTACGAGCAGTACTTC. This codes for CATSREGPGQGFYEQYF.

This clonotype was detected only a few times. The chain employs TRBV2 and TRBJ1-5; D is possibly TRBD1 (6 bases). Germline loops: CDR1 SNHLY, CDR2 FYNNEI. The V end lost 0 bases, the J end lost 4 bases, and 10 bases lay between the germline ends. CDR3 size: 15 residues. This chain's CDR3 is CASSEAPGDNQPQHF. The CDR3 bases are TGTGCCAGCAGTGAAGCGCCAGGGGATAATCAGCCCCAGCATTTT.

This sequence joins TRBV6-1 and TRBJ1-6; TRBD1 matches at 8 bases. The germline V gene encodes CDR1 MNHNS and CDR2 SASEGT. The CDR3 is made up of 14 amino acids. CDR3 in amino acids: CALQGDRDNSPLHF. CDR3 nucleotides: TGTGCTTTACAGGGGGACAGAGATAATTCACCCCTCCACTTT.

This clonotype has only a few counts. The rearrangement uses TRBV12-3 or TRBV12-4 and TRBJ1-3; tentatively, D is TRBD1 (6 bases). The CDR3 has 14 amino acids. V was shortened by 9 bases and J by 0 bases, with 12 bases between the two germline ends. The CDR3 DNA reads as TGTGCCAGTTGGAGGGACAACTCTGGAAACACCATATATTTT. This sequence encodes CASWRDNSGNTIYF.

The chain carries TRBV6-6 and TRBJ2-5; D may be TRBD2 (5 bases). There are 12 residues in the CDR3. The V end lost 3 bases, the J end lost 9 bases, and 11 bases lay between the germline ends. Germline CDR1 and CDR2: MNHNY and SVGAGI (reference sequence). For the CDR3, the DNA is TGTGCCAGCAGTTATGACCCGGAGGCCCAGTACTTC. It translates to CASSYDPEAQYF.

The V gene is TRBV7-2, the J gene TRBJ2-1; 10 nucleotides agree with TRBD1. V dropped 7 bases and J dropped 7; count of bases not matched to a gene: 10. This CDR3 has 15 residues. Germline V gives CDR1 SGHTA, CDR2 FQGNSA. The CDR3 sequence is CASIDRGRGNNEQFF. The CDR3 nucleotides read TGTGCCAGCATCGACAGGGGGCGAGGTAATAATGAGCAGTTCTTC.

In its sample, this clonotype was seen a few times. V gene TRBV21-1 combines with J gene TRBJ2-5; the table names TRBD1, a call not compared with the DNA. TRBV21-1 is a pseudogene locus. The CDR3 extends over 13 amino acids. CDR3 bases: TGTGCCAGCAGCAAAGGGACAGGGAAGACCCAGTACTTC. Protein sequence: CASSKGTGKTQYF.

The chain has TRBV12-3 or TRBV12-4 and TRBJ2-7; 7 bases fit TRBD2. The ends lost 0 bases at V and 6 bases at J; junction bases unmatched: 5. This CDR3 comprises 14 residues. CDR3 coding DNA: TGTGCCAGCAGTTTAGCTGGCGGGAGATCCGAGCAGTACTTC. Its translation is CASSLAGGRSEQYF.

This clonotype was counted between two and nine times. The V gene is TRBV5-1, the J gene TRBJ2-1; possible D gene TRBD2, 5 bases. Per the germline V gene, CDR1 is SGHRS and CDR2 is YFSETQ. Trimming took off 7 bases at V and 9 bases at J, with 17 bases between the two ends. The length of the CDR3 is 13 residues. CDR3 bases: TGCGCCAGCTCCCTGGACTGCCACGGTGAGCAGTTCTTC. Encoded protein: CASSLDCHGEQFF.

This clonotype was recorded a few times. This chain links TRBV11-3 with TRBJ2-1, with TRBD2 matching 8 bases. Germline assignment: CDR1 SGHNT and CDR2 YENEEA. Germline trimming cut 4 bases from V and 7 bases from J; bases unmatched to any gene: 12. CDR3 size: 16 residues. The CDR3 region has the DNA TGTGCCAGCAGCTCCCTAAGGGGCGGGGGGTGGAATGAGCAGTTCTTC. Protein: CASSSLRGGGWNEQFF.

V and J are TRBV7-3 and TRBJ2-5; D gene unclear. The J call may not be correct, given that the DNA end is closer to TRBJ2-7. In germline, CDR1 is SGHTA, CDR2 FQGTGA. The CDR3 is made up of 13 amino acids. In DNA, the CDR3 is TGTGCCAGCAGCCCCATGGTGGGCTACGAGCAGTACTTC. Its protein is CASSPMVGYEQYF.

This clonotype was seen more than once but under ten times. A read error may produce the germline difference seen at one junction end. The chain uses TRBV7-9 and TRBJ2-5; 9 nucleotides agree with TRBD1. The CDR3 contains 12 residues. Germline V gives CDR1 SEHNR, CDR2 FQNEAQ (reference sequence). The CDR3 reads CTSRTGVETQYF. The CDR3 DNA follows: TGTACCAGCAGGACAGGGGTGGAGACCCAGTACTTC.

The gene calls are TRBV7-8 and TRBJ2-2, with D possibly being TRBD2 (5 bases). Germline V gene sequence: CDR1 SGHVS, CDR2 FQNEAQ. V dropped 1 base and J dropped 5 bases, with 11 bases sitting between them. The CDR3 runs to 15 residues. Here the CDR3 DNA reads TGTGCCAGCAGCTTAGTAGCCAGGAGGACCGGGGAGCTGTTTTTT. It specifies CASSLVARRTGELFF.

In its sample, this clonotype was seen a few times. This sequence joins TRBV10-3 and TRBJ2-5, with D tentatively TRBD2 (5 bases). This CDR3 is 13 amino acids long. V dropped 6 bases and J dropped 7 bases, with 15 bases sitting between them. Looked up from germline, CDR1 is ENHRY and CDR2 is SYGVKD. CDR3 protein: CAIRREGGGTQYF. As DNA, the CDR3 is TGTGCCATCAGGAGAGAAGGCGGAGGGACCCAGTACTTC.

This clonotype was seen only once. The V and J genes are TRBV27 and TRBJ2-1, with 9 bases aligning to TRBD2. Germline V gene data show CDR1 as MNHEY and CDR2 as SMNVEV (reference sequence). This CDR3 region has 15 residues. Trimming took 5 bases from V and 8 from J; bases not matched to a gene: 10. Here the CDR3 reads CASSEVGLAPDEQFF. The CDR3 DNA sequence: TGTGCCAGCAGTGAGGTGGGACTAGCCCCCGATGAGCAGTTCTTC.

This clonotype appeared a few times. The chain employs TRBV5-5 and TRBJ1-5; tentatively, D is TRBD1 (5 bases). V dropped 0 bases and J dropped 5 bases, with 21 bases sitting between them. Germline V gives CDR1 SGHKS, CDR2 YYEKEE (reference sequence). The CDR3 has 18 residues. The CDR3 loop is CASSLGVVQGGLDQPQHF. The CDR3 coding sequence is TGTGCCAGCAGCTTGGGGGTTGTGCAGGGTGGGTTAGATCAGCCCCAGCATTTT. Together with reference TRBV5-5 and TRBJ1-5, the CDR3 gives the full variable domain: DAGVTQSPTHLIKTRGQQVTLRCSPISGHKSVSWYQQVLGQGPQFIFQYYEKEERGRGNFPDRFSARQFPNYSSELNVNALLLGDSALYLCASSLGVVQGGLDQPQHFGDGTRLSIL.

CDR3 residues: CASSSGRKRYEQYF. The CDR3 region has the DNA TGTGCCAGCAGCTCTGGAAGGAAGAGGTACGAGCAGTACTTC. This chain links TRBV7-6 with TRBJ2-7; D is ambiguous. The V end was cut by 4 bases, the J end by 4 bases, with 14 bases between. Germline CDR1 SGHVS, CDR2 FNYEAQ. The CDR3 has 14 amino acids.

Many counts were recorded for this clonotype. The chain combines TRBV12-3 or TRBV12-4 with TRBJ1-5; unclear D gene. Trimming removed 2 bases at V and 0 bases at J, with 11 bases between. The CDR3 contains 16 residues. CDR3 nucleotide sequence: TGTGCCAGCAGTTTACGTGCGGCGAATAGCAATCAGCCCCAGCATTTT. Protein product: CASSLRAANSNQPQHF.

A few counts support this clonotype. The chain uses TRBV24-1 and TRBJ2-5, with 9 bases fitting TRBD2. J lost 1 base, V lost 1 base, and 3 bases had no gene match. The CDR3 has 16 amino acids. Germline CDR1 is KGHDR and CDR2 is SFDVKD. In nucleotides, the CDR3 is TGTGCCACCAGTGATTTTGGCGGGGGGGCCCAAGAGACCCAGTACTTC. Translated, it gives CATSDFGGGAQETQYF.

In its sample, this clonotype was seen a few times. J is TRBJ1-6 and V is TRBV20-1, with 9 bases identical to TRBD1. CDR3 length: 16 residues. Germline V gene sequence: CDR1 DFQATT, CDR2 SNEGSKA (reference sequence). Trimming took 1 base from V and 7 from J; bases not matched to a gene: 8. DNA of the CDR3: TGCAGTGCTAGAGCTTCGTCGACAGGGGGAAATTCACCCCTCCACTTT. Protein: CSARASSTGGNSPLHF.

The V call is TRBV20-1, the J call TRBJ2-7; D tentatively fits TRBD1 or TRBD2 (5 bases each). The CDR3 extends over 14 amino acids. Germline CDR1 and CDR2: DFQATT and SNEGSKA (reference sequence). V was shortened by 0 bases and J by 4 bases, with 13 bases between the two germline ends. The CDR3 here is CSARESGTFYEQYF. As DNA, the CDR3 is TGCAGTGCTAGAGAGTCAGGGACCTTTTACGAGCAGTACTTC.